This T cell receptor beta chain stems from a study of blood T cell repertoires in COVID-19. The data were produced by immunoSEQ multiplex PCR, yet TCRdb's version contains in-frame clones alone and is incomplete. The sample yields around 290,000 clones, about 89% seen once. This clonotype was obtained from a woman between 18 and 30 years old who had recovered from COVID-19. The sample consisted of PBMCs or T cells enriched from blood (not recorded which).

For the CDR3, the DNA is TGTGCCAGTAGTATGGGGGGGAACTATGGCTACACCTTC. Residues: CASSMGGNYGYTF. This chain connects TRBV19 to TRBJ1-2; D possibly corresponds to TRBD1 (5 bases). The CDR3 contains 13 residues. V gave up 3 bases and J gave up 2 bases, with 7 bases separating them. The germline CDR1 and CDR2 sequences are LNHDA and SQIVND (reference sequence).